This is a list of T cell receptor beta chains from one sample in a study of human thymus T cells. The assay was immunoSEQ multiplex PCR, and TCRdb's table has in-frame clones only and misses some. The sample lists more than 45,000 clones; approximately 95% were seen once. The sample was blood. The receptors were gathered from a boy under three years old with a congenital heart defect but otherwise immunologically healthy. CDR3s include the opening cysteine and the closing phenylalanine or tryptophan. D genes are given only for firm matches. The size of a clone is reported for some rows only, either as once, few or many, or as a class for expanded clones.

size	V	D	J	CDR3	DNA
-	TRBV11-3	-	TRBJ2-7	CASSLKVPYEQYF	TGTGCCAGCAGCTTAAAGGTCCCCTACGAGCAGTACTTC
-	TRBV29-1	-	TRBJ2-3	CSGGGDTQYF	TGCAGCGGGGGGGGCGATACGCAGTATTTT
-	TRBV5-4	TRBD2	TRBJ2-7	CASSLGLAKYEQYF	TGTGCCAGCAGCTTAGGACTAGCGAAGTACGAGCAGTACTTC
-	TRBV11-1	TRBD2	TRBJ2-1	CASSLPALAGDHNEQFF	TGTGCCAGCAGCTTACCTGCACTAGCGGGGGACCACAATGAGCAGTTCTTC
-	TRBV7-9	-	TRBJ2-3	CASSRTSTDTQYF	TGTGCCAGCAGCCGGACTAGCACAGATACGCAGTATTTT
-	TRBV5-5	-	TRBJ2-5	CASSLSPETQYF	TGTGCCAGCAGCTTGTCCCCCGAGACCCAGTACTTC
-	TRBV29-1	-	TRBJ1-1	CSVRGGGNTEAFF	TGCAGCGTTCGAGGGGGGGGGAACACTGAAGCTTTCTTT
-	TRBV11-3	TRBD1	TRBJ1-1	CASSLTGGNTEAFF	TGTGCCAGCAGCTTGACAGGGGGGAACACTGAAGCTTTCTTT
-	TRBV4-3	-	TRBJ2-5	CASSQEGGGGETQYF	TGCGCCAGCAGCCAAGAGGGGGGAGGAGGAGAGACCCAGTACTTC
-	TRBV28	-	TRBJ2-2	CASSPGTANTGELFF	TGTGCCAGCAGCCCCGGGACCGCGAACACCGGGGAGCTGTTTTTT
-	TRBV10-3	-	TRBJ2-2	CAIKAQGITGELFF	TGTGCCATCAAGGCCCAGGGGATAACCGGGGAGCTGTTTTTT
once	TRBV5-4	-	TRBJ2-3	CASSWAPTSLPDTQYF	TGTGCCAGCAGCTGGGCCCCCACTAGCTTGCCAGATACGCAGTATTTT
-	TRBV7-2	-	TRBJ2-5	CASSWGLAETQYF	TGTGCCAGCAGCTGGGGGCTAGCCGAGACCCAGTACTTC
-	TRBV5-4	-	TRBJ1-2	CASSPSPEQEGGYTF	TGTGCCAGCAGCCCTTCCCCGGAGCAAGAAGGTGGCTACACCTTC
-	TRBV6-1	TRBD1	TRBJ1-5	CASSMGQGSNQPQHF	TGTGCCAGCAGTATGGGACAGGGAAGCAATCAGCCCCAGCATTTT
-	TRBV6-5	-	TRBJ2-3	CASSYSPDSTDTQYF	TGTGCCAGCAGTTACAGTCCGGACTCAACAGATACGCAGTATTTT
few	TRBV7-6	-	TRBJ2-1	CASSRHNDEQFF	TGTGCCAGCAGCCGGCACAATGATGAGCAGTTCTTC
-	TRBV4-2	-	TRBJ2-7	CASSVTAGPLLPNRPYEQYF	TGTGCCAGCAGCGTCACGGCAGGACCGCTTTTGCCAAACCGTCCCTACGAGCAGTACTTC
-	TRBV10-3	TRBD2	TRBJ2-2	CAISEWGTSGNTGELFF	TGTGCCATCAGTGAGTGGGGGACTAGCGGGAACACCGGGGAGCTGTTTTTT
-	TRBV5-4	TRBD2	TRBJ2-5	CASSFSGAGGLETQYF	TGTGCCAGCAGCTTCTCTGGGGCGGGGGGGCTGGAGACCCAGTACTTC
-	TRBV7-2	-	TRBJ1-1	CASRPGAMNTEAFF	TGTGCCAGCAGGCCGGGAGCCATGAACACTGAAGCTTTCTTT
-	TRBV10-3	-	TRBJ1-3	CAISRGGWAGNTIYF	TGTGCCATCAGTCGCGGGGGTTGGGCTGGAAACACCATATATTTT
-	TRBV7-6	-	TRBJ2-2	CASSLWSRGRSGTGELFF	TGTGCCAGCAGCTTATGGAGTCGGGGTAGAAGTGGCACCGGGGAGCTGTTTTTT
-	TRBV4-1	-	TRBJ2-7	CASSQDDNSYEQYF	TGCGCCAGCAGCCAAGATGACAACTCCTACGAGCAGTACTTC
-	TRBV19	TRBD1	TRBJ1-1	CASSRDRGGRAFF	TGTGCCAGTAGTAGAGACAGGGGAGGGAGAGCTTTCTTT
-	TRBV5-1	TRBD2	TRBJ2-1	CASRLAGGSYNEQFF	TGCGCCAGCAGACTAGCGGGAGGCTCCTACAATGAGCAGTTCTTC
-	TRBV10-1	TRBD2	TRBJ2-7	CASSEGLAGGPYEQYF	TGCGCCAGCAGTGAGGGACTAGCGGGAGGGCCTTACGAGCAGTACTTC
-	TRBV2	TRBD1	TRBJ2-7	CASRTGGYEQYF	TGTGCCAGCCGGACAGGGGGCTACGAGCAGTACTTC
-	TRBV2	TRBD2	TRBJ2-1	CASGLERGGPNEQFF	TGTGCCAGCGGGTTGGAGCGGGGGGGCCCCAATGAGCAGTTCTTC
few	TRBV5-1	-	TRBJ1-2	CASSTDGGYTF	TGCGCCAGCAGCACCGACGGTGGCTACACCTTC
-	TRBV9	-	TRBJ1-4	CASSEGGNEKLFF	TGTGCCAGCAGCGAGGGGGGCAATGAAAAACTGTTTTTT
-	TRBV11-2	TRBD2	TRBJ2-3	CASSLTPWALAGPDTQYF	TGTGCCAGCAGCCTTACTCCCTGGGCACTAGCGGGGCCAGATACGCAGTATTTT
-	TRBV25-1	TRBD1	TRBJ2-1	CASSVARGGFEQFF	TGTGCCAGCAGTGTAGCTAGAGGGGGCTTTGAGCAGTTCTTC
once	TRBV7-2	TRBD1	TRBJ1-2	CASSLVSGGGDGYTF	TGTGCCAGCAGCTTAGTGTCAGGGGGGGGCGATGGCTACACCTTC
-	TRBV5-6	-	TRBJ1-5	CASSLGRVQPQHF	TGTGCCAGCAGCTTGGGTAGGGTTCAGCCCCAGCATTTT
-	TRBV6-5	-	TRBJ1-5	CASRGGQNQPQHF	TGTGCCAGCAGGGGGGGCCAGAATCAGCCCCAGCATTTT
-	TRBV29-1	TRBD1	TRBJ1-2	CSVSPDRGNYGYTF	TGCAGCGTGTCCCCCGACAGGGGTAACTATGGCTACACCTTC
-	TRBV10-2	-	TRBJ1-1	CASSGRITEAFF	TGCGCCAGCAGTGGACGGATCACTGAAGCTTTCTTT
-	TRBV5-1	TRBD2	TRBJ2-5	CASGLAGTSQETQYF	TGCGCCAGCGGACTAGCGGGGACCTCTCAAGAGACCCAGTACTTC
-	TRBV7-6	-	TRBJ2-5	CASSFGIQETQYF	TGTGCCAGCAGCTTCGGGATCCAAGAGACCCAGTACTTC
-	TRBV7-9	TRBD1	TRBJ2-7	CASSTGQGGSYEQYF	TGTGCCAGCAGCACGGGACAGGGAGGCTCCTACGAGCAGTACTTC
-	TRBV7-6	-	TRBJ2-5	CASRLLLGAVQETQYF	TGTGCCAGCAGACTCCTCCTGGGGGCGGTCCAAGAGACCCAGTACTTC
-	TRBV12-5	-	TRBJ2-1	CASGLVTGQAYNEQFF	TGTGCTAGTGGTTTGGTCACAGGGCAGGCTTACAATGAGCAGTTCTTC
once	TRBV2	-	TRBJ2-3	CASSLLGDTQYF	TGTGCCAGCAGTCTCCTCGGAGATACGCAGTATTTT
-	TRBV5-6	-	TRBJ2-3	CASSLVNTDTQYF	TGTGCCAGCAGCTTGGTTAACACAGATACGCAGTATTTT
-	TRBV5-1	TRBD1	TRBJ1-2	CASSSDRGRRDYGYTF	TGCGCCAGCAGCTCGGACAGGGGGCGCCGGGACTATGGCTACACCTTC
-	TRBV25-1	-	TRBJ2-1	CASSSYDEQFF	TGTGCCAGCAGTTCCTACGATGAGCAGTTCTTC
-	TRBV12-5	-	TRBJ2-7	CASGLVIFGGRATYEQYF	TGTGCTAGTGGTTTGGTTATATTTGGCGGCCGGGCAACCTACGAGCAGTACTTC
-	TRBV6-1	-	TRBJ2-7	CASSDDGTYYEQYF	TGTGCCAGCAGTGATGACGGGACGTACTACGAGCAGTACTTC
-	TRBV27	-	TRBJ2-1	CASSRLGYNEQFF	TGTGCCAGCAGTCGCCTTGGATACAATGAGCAGTTCTTC
-	TRBV12-2	-	TRBJ2-3	CASRSNLSGAPSTDTQYF	TGTGCAAGTCGCTCGAACCTCAGCGGTGCACCTAGCACAGATACGCAGTATTTT
-	TRBV18	TRBD1	TRBJ1-1	CASSQGANTEAFF	TGTGCCAGCTCACAGGGGGCAAACACTGAAGCTTTCTTT
-	TRBV27	TRBD2	TRBJ2-7	CASSIRAGVSYYEQYF	TGTGCCAGCAGTATAAGAGCGGGAGTATCTTACTACGAGCAGTACTTC
-	TRBV7-9	TRBD2	TRBJ2-3	CASSSGLAAQYF	TGTGCCAGCAGCTCCGGACTAGCGGCGCAGTATTTT